A single sample is the source of the 4 T cell receptor beta chains below, sequenced in a study of control samples from healthy donors and cancer patients (dated by TCRdb to 2018 to 2020). Libraries came from the immunoSEQ multiplex PCR assay. TCRdb's version of the immuneACCESS table is confined to in-frame rearrangements and falls short of the full clone set. An unresolved V gene accounts for under half of the shortfall where checked; the remainder is of unknown origin. The sample data list roughly 150,000 clones, and 80% to 95% of these were observed just once. Of the sample, 0.55% to 0.7% is held by the ten largest clones. The specimen was blood. The receptors shown here come from a woman aged 25-40 years in good health.

This rearrangement joins TRBV27 to TRBJ2-1; 15 bases agree with TRBD2. Trimming took 1 base from V and 3 from J; bases not matched to a gene: 1. The CDR3 runs to 17 residues. Germline-derived CDR1 and CDR2 are MNHEY and SMNVEV (reference sequence). The CDR3, as DNA: TGTGCCAGCAGTTTATGGACTAGCGGGAGGGTCTACAATGAGCAGTTCTTC. Its protein product is CASSLWTSGRVYNEQFF.

This clone was counted once. The V call is TRBV18, the J call TRBJ2-1, with 7 bases identical to TRBD1. CDR1 KGHSH and CDR2 LQKENI come from the germline V gene. The CDR3 has 15 residues. V trimming: 3 bases; J trimming: 4 bases; junction bases outside the gene matches: 6. The CDR3 reads CASSPIGTVYNEQFF. CDR3 DNA sequence: TGTGCCAGCTCACCGATAGGGACAGTTTACAATGAGCAGTTCTTC.

This chain connects TRBV29-1 to TRBJ1-1; 7 bases are a match to TRBD1. This CDR3 is built from 13 residues. CDR1 and CDR2 from the germline V gene are SQVTM and ANQGSEA. After removal of 5 bases from V and 5 bases from J, the junction contained 8 bases not matched to a gene. DNA for the CDR3: TGCAGCGTTCTGAACAGGGGCACGACTGAAGCTTTCTTT. Its protein is CSVLNRGTTEAFF.

The chain is built from TRBV4-1 and TRBJ2-2, with 9 nucleotides matching TRBD2. Germline CDR1 and CDR2: MGHRA and YSYEKL. The CDR3 covers 16 residues. V trimming: 1 base; J trimming: 8 bases; junction bases outside the gene matches: 8. In DNA, the CDR3 is TGCGCCAGCAGCCAAGGAGCGGGAGGACGGAGGGGGGAGCTGTTTTTT. Its translation is CASSQGAGGRRGELFF.